This T cell receptor beta chain was profiled in a study of Graves' ophthalmopathy and Graves' hyperthyroidism. Points on this clonotype: A junction end diverges from the germline sequence, so it may reflect a read error.

RNA transcripts served as template for amplifying TCR beta CDR3 sequences. HTBI primers primed a first-round RT-PCR, and a second-round multiplex PCR followed. TCRdb re-called the multiplex PCR reads through MiXCR, storing one row per CDR3 protein. Here the sample spans around 1.1 million distinct CDR3 sequences, around a third being singletons. Per germline, CDR1 SQVTM and CDR2 ANQGSEA. This CDR3 is 12 amino acids long. Diagnosis used clinical symptoms, serum thyroxine, TRAb, thyroid ultrasound and orbital computed tomography. The TCR sequence derives from an adult man with Graves' hyperthyroidism. The V and J genes are TRBV29-1 and TRBJ1-1; D is unresolved. The material sequenced was peripheral blood or thyroid tissue (not recorded which). The CDR3 DNA reads as TGCAGCGCCAAACCCCTGAACACTGAAGCTTTCTTC. It encodes CSAKPLNTEAFF.